This T cell receptor beta chain derives from a study of OX40 agonist ivuxolimab in advanced cancers. Study-wide background: The treatment was a fully human IgG2 OX40 agonist, ivuxolimab. Study-level points and caveats: Dose levels from 0.1 to 3.0 mg/kg saw CD4+ and CD8+ blood T cells expand clonally by week 6.

TCRdb's copy holds only in-frame clones and misses some; the assay was immunoSEQ multiplex PCR. The repertoire holds roughly 68,000 clones, 65% to 90% seen once, with over 1.3% in the top ten. In the case of this clone: The antigen is undetermined. Mismatch with germline at one junction end may stem from a read error.

The germline V gene has CDR1 SGHRS and CDR2 YFSETQ. The length of the CDR3 is 14 residues. Blood sampling took place at baseline, cycle 4 day 1, and cycle 7 day 1. This sequence joins TRBV5-1 and TRBJ1-2; D unclear. This sequence was found in an adult with an advanced solid tumor such as melanoma, head and neck, liver or kidney cancer. Sequencing used CD4+ or CD8+ T cells sorted from blood, obtained in a trial of the OX40 agonist ivuxolimab. The CDR3 DNA reads TGTGCCAGCAGCGTATCGGGTCAAAACTATGGCTACACCTTC. This sequence encodes CASSVSGQNYGYTF.